These 15 T cell receptor beta chains were all obtained from the same sample, sequenced in a study of T-cell reconstitution after alpha-beta-depleted transplantation in children. During its preparation, the TCRbeta library received unique molecular identifiers. TCRdb reprocessed the PCR reads via MiXCR and lists one record per CDR3 protein. The data show about 610,000 distinct CDR3 sequences, about 11% seen once. This specimen was PBMCs from the stem cell graft donor, taken from the stem cell graft. Every receptor here comes from a human donor who donated a stem cell graft to a child with acute myeloid leukemia.

This clonotype was counted between two and nine times. The chain is built from TRBV20-1 and TRBJ2-3, with TRBD2 matching over 7 bases. CDR3 length: 13 residues. Per germline, CDR1 DFQATT and CDR2 SNEGSKA (reference sequence). V gave up 5 bases and J gave up 2 bases; unmatched junction bases: 4. This CDR3 is CSAGRDPTDTQYF. The CDR3 DNA follows: TGCAGTGCTGGGAGGGACCCCACAGATACGCAGTATTTT.

The rearrangement links TRBV4-2 to TRBJ2-1; 7 bases match TRBD1. The CDR3 spans 17 residues. The J segment lost 6 bases and the V segment lost 1 base, leaving 12 bases of the junction unmatched. The germline V gene has CDR1 LGHNA and CDR2 YNFKEQ. The CDR3 is CASSQVARQGTGNEQFF. The CDR3 bases are TGTGCCAGCAGCCAAGTCGCCCGACAGGGAACGGGCAATGAGCAGTTCTTC.

The sample holds a few counts of this clonotype. J is TRBJ1-1 and V is TRBV7-3; D unclear. Germline V gene lookup returns CDR1 SGHTA and CDR2 FQGTGA. The CDR3 covers 16 residues. V dropped 1 base and J dropped 7 bases, with 19 bases sitting between them. The CDR3 coding sequence is TGTGCCAGCAGCTTAAGTCACCGGGTCAAAAGTGGTGAAGCTTTCTTT. It encodes CASSLSHRVKSGEAFF.

This clonotype was seen repeatedly, ten times or more. This chain uses TRBV5-1 with TRBJ2-7; D tentatively fits TRBD1 or TRBD2 (5 bases each). With 7 bases removed from V and 0 bases from J, the gap between germline ends came to 14 bases. Germline V CDR1 and CDR2: SGHRS, YFSETQ. The CDR3 is made up of 14 amino acids. The CDR3 sequence: CASVGTDGSYEQYF. The CDR3 DNA sequence: TGCGCCAGCGTAGGGACGGACGGCTCCTACGAGCAGTACTTC.

This clonotype was detected ten times or more. The rearrangement uses TRBV7-6 and TRBJ2-7; D tentatively fits TRBD1 or TRBD2 (5 bases each). The CDR3 loop spans 14 amino acids. The germline gives CDR1 SGHVS, CDR2 FNYEAQ. V was clipped by 1 base and J by 2 bases, with 9 bases between them. CDR3 loop: CASSLGDVAYEQYF. The CDR3 nucleotides are TGTGCCAGCAGCTTAGGGGACGTAGCCTACGAGCAGTACTTC.

The table lists this clonotype with a few counts. The chain recombines TRBV7-9 with TRBJ1-2; 7 bases are shared with TRBD1. After removal of 10 bases from V and 5 bases from J, the junction contained 13 bases not matched to a gene. The CDR3 is 14 amino acids. The germline V gene has CDR1 SEHNR and CDR2 FQNEAQ (reference sequence). This chain's CDR3 is CAIAFTGDQYGYTF. The CDR3 DNA reads TGTGCCATCGCCTTTACAGGGGATCAATATGGCTACACCTTC.

A few counts support this clonotype. The chain is built from TRBV7-2 and TRBJ2-3, with 14 positions matching TRBD2. Germline CDR1 is SGHTA and CDR2 is FQGNSA. This CDR3 has 17 amino acids. J gave up 1 base and V 3 bases, and 3 bases lay outside the gene matches. CDR3 coding DNA: TGTGCCAGCAGCTTCGGACTAGCGGGAGGACGCACAGATACGCAGTATTTT. Amino acids: CASSFGLAGGRTDTQYF.

This clonotype was counted only a few times. V is TRBV4-3 and J is TRBJ2-3; 12 bases line up with TRBD2. V lost 4 bases, J lost 1 base, and 9 bases stayed unmatched. Germline loops: CDR1 LGHNA, CDR2 YSLEER. This CDR3 contains 18 residues. CDR3 coding DNA: TGCGCCAGCAGCCCTCGACTAGCGGGAGACGTCGGCACAGATACGCAGTATTTT. Encoded protein: CASSPRLAGDVGTDTQYF.

The CDR3 region has the DNA TGTGCCAGCTCGTTCGACAGGGGCCCTGGAAACACCATATATTTT. This translates into CASSFDRGPGNTIYF. This sequence joins TRBV18 and TRBJ1-3, with 8 bases aligning to TRBD1. This CDR3 spans 15 amino acids. Per germline, CDR1 KGHSH and CDR2 LQKENI. V lost 6 bases and J lost 2; bases outside the gene matches: 6. Full variable domain (outside the CDR3, taken from reference TRBV18 and TRBJ1-3): NAGVMQNPRHLVRRRGQEARLRCSPMKGHSHVYWYRQLPEEGLKFMVYLQKENIIDESGMPKERFSAEFPKEGPSILRIQQVVRGDSAAYFCASSFDRGPGNTIYFGEGSWLTVV.

With regard to this clonotype: This may stem from a read error, because a much larger clone lies one nucleotide away. The chain has TRBV20-1 and TRBJ2-1; a weak D match, TRBD2 (5 bases). Looked up from germline, CDR1 is DFQATT and CDR2 is SNEGSKA (reference sequence). The CDR3 spans 16 residues. CDR3 nucleotides: TGCTGTGCTAGAGATCGGGGAGCGAACTCCTACAATGAGCAGTTCTTC. The encoded protein is CCARDRGANSYNEQFF.

In this sample, this clonotype turned up a few times. This rearrangement joins TRBV5-1 to TRBJ2-3, with TRBD1 matching over 9 bases. CDR1 and CDR2 from the germline V gene are SGHRS and YFSETQ. The CDR3 extends over 20 amino acids. J gave up 1 base and V 5 bases, and 20 bases lay outside the gene matches. In DNA, the CDR3 is TGCGCCAGCAGACTCCTCCCGGGACAGGGAATAGGGCGGGGCACAGATACGCAGTATTTT. Protein product: CASRLLPGQGIGRGTDTQYF.

This clonotype was observed a few times. The rearrangement links TRBV10-3 to TRBJ2-1; 7 nucleotides agree with TRBD2. After removal of 6 bases from V and 8 bases from J, the junction contained 4 bases not matched to a gene. This CDR3 spans 12 amino acids. The germline gives CDR1 ENHRY, CDR2 SYGVKD. The CDR3 coding sequence is TGTGCCATCAGGGCAGGGAGGGATGAGCAGTTCTTC. It codes for CAIRAGRDEQFF.

As DNA, the CDR3 is TGCAGCGTTGAATTGACGGGGGGGTTTAGCTATGGCTACACCTTC. It encodes CSVELTGGFSYGYTF. This chain links TRBV29-1 with TRBJ1-2; maybe TRBD1 (5 bases). Trimming took 2 bases from V and 4 from J, leaving 17 bases between them. This CDR3 spans 15 amino acids. Looked up from germline, CDR1 is SQVTM and CDR2 is ANQGSEA. The full variable domain, its missing parts supplied by reference TRBV29-1 and TRBJ1-2, is SAVISQKPSRDICQRGTSLTIQCQVDSQVTMMFWYRQQPGQSLTLIATANQGSEATYESGFVIDKFPISRPNLTFSTLTVSNMSPEDSSIYLCSVELTGGFSYGYTFGSGTRLTVV.

The sample holds many counts of this clonotype. The chain couples TRBV7-9 to TRBJ2-1, with TRBD2 identical over 7 bases. CDR3 length equals 14 residues. Germline V lookup: CDR1 SEHNR, CDR2 FQNEAQ (reference sequence). V lost 3 bases, J lost 9 bases, and 8 bases stayed unmatched. The CDR3 DNA is TGTGCCAGCAGCTTTGGGCGGGAGAGTAGTGAGCAGTTCTTC. Protein product: CASSFGRESSEQFF.

This clonotype turned up a few times. The chain joins TRBV12-3 or TRBV12-4 to TRBJ2-7; 10 bases align to TRBD2. V lost 4 bases and J lost 6; bases outside the gene matches: 12. This CDR3 comprises 16 residues. For the CDR3, the DNA is TGTGCCAGCAGTTGGTGGCAGATAGCGGGAGGTGGCGAGCAGTACTTC. This codes for CASSWWQIAGGGEQYF.